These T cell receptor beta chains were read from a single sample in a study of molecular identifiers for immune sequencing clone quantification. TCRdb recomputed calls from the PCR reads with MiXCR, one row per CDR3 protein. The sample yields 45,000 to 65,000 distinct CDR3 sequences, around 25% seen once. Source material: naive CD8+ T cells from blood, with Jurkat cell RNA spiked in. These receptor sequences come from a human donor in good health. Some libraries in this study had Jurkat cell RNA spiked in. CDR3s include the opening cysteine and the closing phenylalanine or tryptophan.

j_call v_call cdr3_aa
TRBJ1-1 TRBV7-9 CASSPRDTNTEAFF
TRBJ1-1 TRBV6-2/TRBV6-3 CASTGGGSTEAFF
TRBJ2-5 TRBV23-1 CASSHLSASGSVETQYF
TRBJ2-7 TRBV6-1 CASSEGQGSSYEQYF
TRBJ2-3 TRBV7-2 CASSPLAGGPGDTQYF
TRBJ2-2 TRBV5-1 CASSLAGGAYAGELFF
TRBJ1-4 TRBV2 CAIGQINYNEKLFF
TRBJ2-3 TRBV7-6 CASSTSTDTHHF
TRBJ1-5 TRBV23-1 CASSPRLNQPQHF
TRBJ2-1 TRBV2 CASSAGPHEQFF
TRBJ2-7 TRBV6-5 CASSYGLGAYEQYF
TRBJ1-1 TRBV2 CASSLGQNPGTEAFF